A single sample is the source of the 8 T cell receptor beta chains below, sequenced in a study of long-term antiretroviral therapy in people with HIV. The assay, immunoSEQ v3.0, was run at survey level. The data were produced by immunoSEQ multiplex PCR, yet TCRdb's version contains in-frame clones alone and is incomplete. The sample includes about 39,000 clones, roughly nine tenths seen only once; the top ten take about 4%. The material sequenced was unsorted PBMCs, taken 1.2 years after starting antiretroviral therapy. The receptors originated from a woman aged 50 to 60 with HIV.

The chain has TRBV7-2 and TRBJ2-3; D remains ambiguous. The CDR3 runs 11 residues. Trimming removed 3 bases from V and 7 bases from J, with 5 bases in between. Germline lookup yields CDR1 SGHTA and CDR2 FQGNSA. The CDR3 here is CASSLGNTQYF. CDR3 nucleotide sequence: TGTGCCAGCAGCTTGGGAAATACGCAGTATTTT.

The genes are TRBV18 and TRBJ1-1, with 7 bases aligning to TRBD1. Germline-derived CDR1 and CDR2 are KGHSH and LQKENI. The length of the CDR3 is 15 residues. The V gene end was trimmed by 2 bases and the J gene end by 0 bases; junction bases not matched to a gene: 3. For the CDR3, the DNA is TGTGCCAGCTCACCAAACACAGGGGTGAACACTGAAGCTTTCTTT. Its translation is CASSPNTGVNTEAFF.

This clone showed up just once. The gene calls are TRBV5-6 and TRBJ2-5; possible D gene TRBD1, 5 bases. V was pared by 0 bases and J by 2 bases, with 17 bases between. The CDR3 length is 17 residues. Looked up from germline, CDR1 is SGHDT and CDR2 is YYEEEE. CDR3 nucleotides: TGTGCCAGCAGCTTGGCCGGATGGGGCCTAGTTCAAGAGACCCAGTACTTC. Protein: CASSLAGWGLVQETQYF. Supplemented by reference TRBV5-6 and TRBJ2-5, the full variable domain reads DAGVTQSPTHLIKTRGQQVTLRCSPKSGHDTVSWYQQALGQGPQFIFQYYEEEERQRGNFPDRFSGHQFPNYSSELNVNALLLGDSALYLCASSLAGWGLVQETQYFGPGTRLLVL.

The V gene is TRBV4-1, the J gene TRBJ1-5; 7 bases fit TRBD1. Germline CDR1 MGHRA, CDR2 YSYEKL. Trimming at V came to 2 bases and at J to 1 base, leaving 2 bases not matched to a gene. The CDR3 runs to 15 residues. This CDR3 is CASSQRTGSNQPQHF. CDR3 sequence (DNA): TGCGCCAGCAGCCAACGGACAGGAAGCAATCAGCCCCAGCATTTT.

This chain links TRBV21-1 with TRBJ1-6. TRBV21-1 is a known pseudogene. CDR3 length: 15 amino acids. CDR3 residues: CASSYRDFQQSPLHF. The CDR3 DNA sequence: TGTGCCAGCAGCTACCGGGACTTCCAGCAGTCACCCCTCCACTTT.

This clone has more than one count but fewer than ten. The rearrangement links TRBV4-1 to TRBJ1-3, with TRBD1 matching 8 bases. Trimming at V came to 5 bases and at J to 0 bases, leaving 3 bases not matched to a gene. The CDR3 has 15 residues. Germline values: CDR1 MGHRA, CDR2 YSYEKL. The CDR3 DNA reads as TGCGCCAGCAGCAGGGACAGGAACTCTGGAAACACCATATATTTT. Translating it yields CASSRDRNSGNTIYF.

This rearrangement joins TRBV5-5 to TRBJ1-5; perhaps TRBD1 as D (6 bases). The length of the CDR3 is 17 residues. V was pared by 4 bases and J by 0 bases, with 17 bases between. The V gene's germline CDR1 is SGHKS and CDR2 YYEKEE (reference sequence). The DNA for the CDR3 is TGTGCCAGCAGCAAACAGGGAACCGGGTATAGCAATCAGCCCCAGCATTTT. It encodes CASSKQGTGYSNQPQHF.

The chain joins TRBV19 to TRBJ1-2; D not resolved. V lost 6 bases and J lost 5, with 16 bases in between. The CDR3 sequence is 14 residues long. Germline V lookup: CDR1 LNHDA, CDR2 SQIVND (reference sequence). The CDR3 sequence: CASSPRETTYGYTF. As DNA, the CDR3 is TGTGCCAGTAGCCCCCGAGAGACGACATATGGCTACACCTTC. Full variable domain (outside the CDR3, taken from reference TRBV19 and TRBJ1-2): DGGITQSPKYLFRKEGQNVTLSCEQNLNHDAMYWYRQDPGQGLRLIYYSQIVNDFQKGDIAEGYSVSREKKESFPLTVTSAQKNPTAFYLCASSPRETTYGYTFGSGTRLTVV.